This T cell receptor beta chain is from a study of regulatory T cells in long-lasting Graves disease. Regarding the study as a whole: Persistent Graves' patients possessed reduced TCR diversity relative to recently diagnosed ones.

According to the study, TCR beta libraries were built with iRepertoire HTBI primers and CDR3-region Arm-PCR. TCRdb re-called the multiplex PCR reads through MiXCR, storing one row per CDR3 protein. This sample has hundreds of thousands of distinct CDR3 sequences, with 16% found just once. Specified time point: newly diagnosed GD, antithyroid drugs for less than 3 months. The TCR library used RNA extracted from PBMCs. Graves' disease was diagnosed by American Thyroid Association guidelines. About this clonotype itself: What it binds is not known. A junction end diverges from the germline sequence, so it may reflect a read error.

This sample was shared with a second study, whose subject was T cells in Graves' hyperthyroidism and ophthalmopathy. That source reports: Stable hyperthyroidism was separated from ophthalmopathy by a model based on 13 V-J features.

The TCR sequence derives from a woman aged 35-60 years with Graves disease. The sample was peripheral blood mononuclear cells (PBMCs), taken at new diagnosis, from a patient treated with antithyroid drugs.

The CDR3 region is CASSVSANTEASF. CDR3 in DNA: TGTGCCAGCAGTGTCTCAGCAAACACTGAAGCTTCCTTT. The rearrangement links TRBV25-1 to TRBJ1-1, with D hard to call. The CDR3 extends over 13 amino acids. Germline lookup yields CDR1 MGHDK and CDR2 SYGVNS.